This T cell receptor beta chain was sequenced during a study of shared clonotypes between healthy human individuals. Whole-study findings and limits: Clonotype sharing among the donors was expected to vary with sequencing depth.

Regarding this clone: Its target is unknown.

This CDR3 is built from 13 residues. V shed 6 bases, J shed 4 bases, and the junction held 3 bases outside the gene matches. Germline V lookup: CDR1 MNHEY, CDR2 SVGAGI. Tens of thousands of T cell genomes (roughly 190 ng DNA) went into each sorted-subset replicate. Profiled with immunoSEQ multiplex PCR; TCRdb holds only in-frame clones, not every one. The table records 2 million to 2.5 million clones, roughly 93% of them present only once. Sequenced sample: naive CD4+ T cells from PBMCs. Subset here: CD45RA+ positively selected. The receptor was derived from a young man in good health. Some clones in this sample may be carry-over from other donors' samples. The chain combines TRBV6-5 with TRBJ2-3; 8 bases align to TRBD1. CDR3 sequence reads: CASRSGGADTQYF. The CDR3 nucleotides read TGTGCCAGCAGATCAGGGGGCGCAGATACGCAGTATTTT.